A single T cell receptor (beta chain) is shown here with its context. As yet, its antigen is unknown. The ends lost 3 bases at V and 1 base at J; junction bases unmatched: 10. This CDR3 region has 18 residues. CDR1 is SGHTA and CDR2 is FQGNSA in the germline V gene. What was sequenced were expressed TCRB transcripts, since all of the isolated RNA had been reverse transcribed. Using immunoSEQ multiplex PCR, the repertoire was profiled, and TCRdb retains in-frame clones only, with some absent. The sample yields 95,000 to 110,000 clones, roughly 28% seen once. The data belong to a study of beta chain features in type 1 diabetes. Turning to the study itself: There was similarity between patients and healthy donors in age, gender and cell yields. The number of sorted cells examined across all samples was some 98,000,000. Study observations and caveats: People with Type 1 diabetes carried modestly yet significantly shorter TCRB CDR3s in all four CD4+ subsets.

Based on CD45RO/CCR7/CD25/CD127/CD95/CD27, CD4+ regulatory, stem cell-like memory, naive and central memory cells were sorted. The sample comprised central memory CD4+ T cells from blood. This chain uses TRBV7-2 with TRBJ2-3; 10 nucleotides match TRBD2. The receptor comes from a woman aged 18-29 years with type 1 diabetes. CDR3 sequence reads: CASSFTAGGPWGTDTQYF. CDR3 nucleotide sequence: TGTGCCAGCAGCTTCACAGCGGGAGGGCCGTGGGGCACAGATACGCAGTATTTT.